These 7 T cell receptor beta chains share one sample of origin, sequenced in a study of shared clonotypes between healthy human individuals. Sequencing used immunoSEQ multiplex PCR; TCRdb keeps in-frame clones, though not all of them. The repertoire includes about 1 million clones, more than 65% of them detected once, and over 1.3% sits in the top ten. What was sequenced was memory CD4+ T cells sorted from blood. Regarding subset: CD45RA-negative fraction. These receptors were obtained from a man aged 18 to 35 in good health.

The chain carries TRBV21-1 and TRBJ1-1; TRBD1 is the table's D call and was not checked against the DNA. TRBV21-1 is classified as a pseudogene. CDR3 length equals 14 residues. CDR3 in amino acids: CASSKEALRTEAFF. The DNA for the CDR3 is TGTGCCAGCAGCAAAGAGGCCCTCAGGACTGAAGCTTTCTTT.

The V gene is TRBV9, the J gene TRBJ1-5, with a possible D match to TRBD1 (5 bases). Between the trimmed V and J ends, which lost 4 bases and 0 bases, there was a span of 14 bases. CDR3 length: 16 residues. Germline V gene lookup returns CDR1 SGDLS and CDR2 YYNGEE. The CDR3 sequence: CASSLDSPISNQPQHF. The CDR3 DNA is TGTGCCAGCAGCCTCGACAGCCCGATTAGCAATCAGCCCCAGCATTTT.

V and J are TRBV2 and TRBJ1-2; D remains ambiguous. The CDR3 consists of 10 residues. Per germline, CDR1 SNHLY and CDR2 FYNNEI. Trimming took off 7 bases at V and 7 bases at J, with 7 bases between the two ends. This chain's CDR3 is CASTYVGYTF. The CDR3 region has the DNA TGTGCCAGCACTTATGTTGGCTACACCTTC.

This chain uses TRBV11-2 with TRBJ1-3; D gene uncertain. Trimming cost V 1 base and J 5 bases, with 12 bases left between them. Germline CDR1 reads SGHAT; CDR2 reads FQNNGV. The CDR3 loop spans 15 amino acids. The chain's CDR3 is CASSLGQIERNTIYF. The CDR3 DNA reads TGTGCCAGCAGCTTAGGGCAGATCGAAAGAAACACCATATATTTT. Full variable domain (rest looked up from reference TRBV11-2 and TRBJ1-3): EAGVAQSPRYKIIEKRQSVAFWCNPISGHATLYWYQQILGQGPKLLIQFQNNGVVDDSQLPKDRFSAERLKGVDSTLKIQPAKLEDSAVYLCASSLGQIERNTIYFGEGSWLTVV.

The gene calls are TRBV6-5 and TRBJ2-1; D gene ambiguous. Deletions cut 4 bases from V and 3 bases from J, with 13 bases between. Germline V lookup: CDR1 MNHEY, CDR2 SVGAGI. The length of the CDR3 is 15 residues. The chain's CDR3 is CASSSDPGIYNEQFF. The CDR3 region has the DNA TGTGCCAGCAGTTCCGACCCGGGCATCTACAATGAGCAGTTCTTC.

The V and J genes are TRBV5-1 and TRBJ2-5; D not resolved. V shed 0 bases and J shed 7 bases, with 7 bases lying between them. The CDR3 totals 12 residues. Germline V gene sequence: CDR1 SGHRS, CDR2 YFSETQ. Here the CDR3 reads CASSLDMGTQYF. DNA for the CDR3: TGCGCCAGCAGCTTGGATATGGGGACCCAGTACTTC.

This chain uses TRBV27 with TRBJ2-1; TRBD2 matches 8 bases. The CDR3 runs to 18 residues. Germline loops: CDR1 MNHEY, CDR2 SMNVEV (reference sequence). V was clipped by 6 bases and J by 2 bases; unmatched bases: 15. CDR3 loop: CASSRARGDLGAYNEQFF. The CDR3, as DNA: TGTGCCAGCAGCCGGGCGCGGGGGGACCTCGGGGCCTACAATGAGCAGTTCTTC.